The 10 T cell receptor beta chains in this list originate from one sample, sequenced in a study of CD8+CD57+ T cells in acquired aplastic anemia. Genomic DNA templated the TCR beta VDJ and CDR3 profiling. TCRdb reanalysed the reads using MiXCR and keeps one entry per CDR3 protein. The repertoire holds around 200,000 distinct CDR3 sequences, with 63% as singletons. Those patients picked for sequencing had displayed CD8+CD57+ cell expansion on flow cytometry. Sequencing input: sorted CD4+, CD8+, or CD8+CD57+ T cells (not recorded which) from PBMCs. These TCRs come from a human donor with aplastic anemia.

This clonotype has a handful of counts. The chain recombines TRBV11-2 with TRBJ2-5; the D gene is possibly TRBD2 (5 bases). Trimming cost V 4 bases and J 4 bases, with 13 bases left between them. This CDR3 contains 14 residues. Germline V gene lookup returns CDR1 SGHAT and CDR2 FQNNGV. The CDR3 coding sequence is TGTGCCAGCAGCTCACCCAGCGGAGGAGAGACCCAGTACTTC. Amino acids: CASSSPSGGETQYF.

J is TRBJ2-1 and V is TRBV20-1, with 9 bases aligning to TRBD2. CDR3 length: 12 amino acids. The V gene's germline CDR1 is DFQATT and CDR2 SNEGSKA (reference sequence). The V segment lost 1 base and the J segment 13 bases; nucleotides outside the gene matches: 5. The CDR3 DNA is TGCAGTGCTAGAGTAGCGGGAGAGTTACAGTTCTTC. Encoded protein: CSARVAGELQFF.

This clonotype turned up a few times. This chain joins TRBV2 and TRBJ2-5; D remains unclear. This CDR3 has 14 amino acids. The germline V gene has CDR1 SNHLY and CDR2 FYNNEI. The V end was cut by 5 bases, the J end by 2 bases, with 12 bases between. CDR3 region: CASSPQVKQETQYF. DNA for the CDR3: TGTGCCAGCAGTCCACAAGTAAAGCAAGAGACCCAGTACTTC.

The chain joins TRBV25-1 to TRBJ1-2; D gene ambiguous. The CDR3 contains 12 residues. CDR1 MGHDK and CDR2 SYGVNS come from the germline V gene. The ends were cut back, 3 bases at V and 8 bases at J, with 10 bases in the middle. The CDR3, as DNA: TGTGCCAGCAGTGAGATTGTTGGGGGCTACACCTTC. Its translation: CASSEIVGGYTF.

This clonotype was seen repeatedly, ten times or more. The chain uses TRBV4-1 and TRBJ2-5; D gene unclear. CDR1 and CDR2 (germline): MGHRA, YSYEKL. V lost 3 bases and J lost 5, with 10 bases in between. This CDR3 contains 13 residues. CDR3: CASSQTLWETQYF. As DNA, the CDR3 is TGCGCCAGCAGCCAGACCCTATGGGAGACCCAGTACTTC.

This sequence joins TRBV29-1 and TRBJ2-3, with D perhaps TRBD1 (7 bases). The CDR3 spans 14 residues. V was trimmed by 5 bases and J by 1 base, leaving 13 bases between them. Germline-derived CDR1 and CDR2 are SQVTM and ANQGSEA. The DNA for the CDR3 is TGCAGCGTTAGGACAGGACTATGCACAGATACGCAGTATTTT. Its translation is CSVRTGLCTDTQYF.

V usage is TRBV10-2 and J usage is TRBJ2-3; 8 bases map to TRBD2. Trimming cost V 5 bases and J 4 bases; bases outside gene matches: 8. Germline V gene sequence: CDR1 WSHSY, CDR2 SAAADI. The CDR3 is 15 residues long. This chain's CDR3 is CASSLGLGGADTQYF. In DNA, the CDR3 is TGCGCCAGCAGTCTGGGACTAGGGGGTGCAGATACGCAGTATTTT.

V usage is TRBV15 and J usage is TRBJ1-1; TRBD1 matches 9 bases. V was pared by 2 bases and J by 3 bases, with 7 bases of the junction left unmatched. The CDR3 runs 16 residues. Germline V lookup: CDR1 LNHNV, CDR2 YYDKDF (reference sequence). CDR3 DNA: TGTGCCACCAGCAGATTGGGACAGGGTTCGTACACTGAAGCTTTCTTT. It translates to CATSRLGQGSYTEAFF.

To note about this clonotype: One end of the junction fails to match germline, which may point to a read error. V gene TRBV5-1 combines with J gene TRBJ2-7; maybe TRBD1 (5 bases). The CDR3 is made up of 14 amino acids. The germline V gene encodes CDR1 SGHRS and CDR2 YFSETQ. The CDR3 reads CASSFDDRRYEQYF. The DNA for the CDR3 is TGCGCCAGCAGCTTCGACGACAGACGCTACGAGCAGTACTTT.

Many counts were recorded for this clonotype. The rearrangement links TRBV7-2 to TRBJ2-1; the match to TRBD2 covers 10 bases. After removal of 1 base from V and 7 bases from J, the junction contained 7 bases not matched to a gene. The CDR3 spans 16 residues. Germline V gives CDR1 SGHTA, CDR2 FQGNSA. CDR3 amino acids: CASSLVPAGGENEQFF. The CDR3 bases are TGTGCCAGCAGCTTAGTGCCAGCGGGGGGGGAAAATGAGCAGTTCTTC.